This T cell receptor (beta chain) stems from a study of cytomegalovirus exposure and HLA in healthy donors. Study-wide background: A preliminary data release comprised roughly 85 million unique TCRs obtained from HLA-typed donors. Assignment to the Caucasian-associated ancestry cluster applied to more than 75% of the approximately 420 genotyped donors.

The CDR3 extends over 16 amino acids. Germline CDR1 and CDR2: KGHSH and LQKENI. Trimming took 2 bases from V and 1 from J; bases not matched to a gene: 4. PCR was performed using 60 Vbeta and 13 Jbeta primers. TCRdb's table, derived via immunoSEQ multiplex PCR, lists solely in-frame clones and lacks some. The sample shows more than 95,000 clones, around 75% of them seen only once. The receptor's source is a woman aged 50 to 65 in good health and CMV-seropositive. The chain uses TRBV18 and TRBJ2-2; 7 nucleotides match TRBD2. Sequencing used PBMCs. CDR3 nucleotide sequence: TGTGCCAGCTCACCAGGGCTAGCGGAGAACACCGGGGAGCTGTTTTTT. Amino acid sequence: CASSPGLAENTGELFF. Using reference TRBV18 and TRBJ2-2 for the parts outside the CDR3, the full variable domain is NAGVMQNPRHLVRRRGQEARLRCSPMKGHSHVYWYRQLPEEGLKFMVYLQKENIIDESGMPKERFSAEFPKEGPSILRIQQVVRGDSAAYFCASSPGLAENTGELFFGEGSRLTVL.